Each of the 13 T cell receptor beta chains below was sequenced from the same sample in a study of response to subunit inactivated influenza vaccine. MiXCR, run by TCRdb on the RT-PCR reads, gives a single entry per CDR3 protein. The table includes roughly 540,000 distinct CDR3 sequences, 20% to 25% detected once. In addition, the sample was reused for a study of T cells expressing NK-cell markers. That study reports: UMIs were included in TCR beta cDNA generated by 5'RACE template switching.

Sequences were derived from CD4+ T cells sorted from PBMCs, sampled less than 13 days after vaccination. All receptors come from a man aged 45 to 65 who received an inactivated influenza vaccine.

This clonotype occurred a few times. The chain combines TRBV12-3 or TRBV12-4 with TRBJ2-3; weak D call: TRBD2 (5 bases). The CDR3 is 14 amino acids. V gave up 10 bases and J gave up 5 bases, with 19 bases separating them. Here the CDR3 reads CATKAPGFGDTQYF. The DNA for the CDR3 is TGTGCCACCAAAGCGCCGGGGTTCGGAGATACGCAGTATTTT.

Only a few counts were recorded for this clonotype. The V call is TRBV3-1, the J call TRBJ1-6; D unresolved. The CDR3 is made up of 13 amino acids. From germline, CDR1 is LGHDT and CDR2 YNNKEL (reference sequence). V lost 3 bases to trimming and J lost 9 bases, with 9 bases between them. For the CDR3, the DNA is TGTGCCAGCAGCCAGGACGAGATTTCACCCCTCCACTTT. This codes for CASSQDEISPLHF.

The chain uses TRBV29-1 and TRBJ1-1; no reliable D call. Germline-derived CDR1 and CDR2 are SQVTM and ANQGSEA. The CDR3 is 14 residues long. Between the trimmed V and J ends, which lost 4 bases and 1 base, there was a span of 13 bases. The CDR3 sequence is CSVALRTENTEAFF. The CDR3, as DNA: TGCAGCGTTGCTCTCCGAACAGAGAACACTGAAGCTTTCTTT. The full variable domain, its missing parts supplied by reference TRBV29-1 and TRBJ1-1, is SAVISQKPSRDICQRGTSLTIQCQVDSQVTMMFWYRQQPGQSLTLIATANQGSEATYESGFVIDKFPISRPNLTFSTLTVSNMSPEDSSIYLCSVALRTENTEAFFGQGTRLTVV.

This clonotype showed up just a few times. V is TRBV29-1 and J is TRBJ2-5; D ambiguous. This CDR3 is 14 amino acids long. V lost 3 bases and J lost 5, with 16 bases in between. Germline CDR1 reads SQVTM; CDR2 reads ANQGSEA. The DNA of the CDR3 is TGCAGCGTTGATTTTAGCCAACTCTTGGAGACCCAGTACTTC. Its protein product is CSVDFSQLLETQYF.

This chain joins TRBV27 and TRBJ2-5; possible D gene TRBD2, 5 bases. Germline V lookup: CDR1 MNHEY, CDR2 SMNVEV (reference sequence). The CDR3 spans 14 residues. V was cut by 2 bases and J by 9 bases, with 16 bases left in between. The DNA for the CDR3 is TGTGCCAGCAGTTTAGAACGGGTTGGGAGAGCCCAGTACTTC. Protein: CASSLERVGRAQYF.

This rearrangement joins TRBV5-1 to TRBJ2-3, with 11 bases fitting TRBD2. The V gene end was trimmed by 5 bases and the J gene end by 5 bases; junction bases not matched to a gene: 7. Germline lookup yields CDR1 SGHRS and CDR2 YFSETQ. The CDR3 has 15 amino acids. DNA for the CDR3: TGCGCCAGCAGTTGGTCCGGGACTAGCGGAGATACGCAGTATTTT. It encodes CASSWSGTSGDTQYF.

This clonotype was recorded at least ten times. The chain is built from TRBV7-8 and TRBJ2-5, with D maybe TRBD2 (6 bases). Germline-derived CDR1 and CDR2 are SGHVS and FQNEAQ. Trimming shortened V by 6 bases and J by 1 base, and 6 bases separated the two germline ends. The CDR3 consists of 12 residues. The CDR3 DNA sequence: TGTGCCAGCAGGGGGGGCCAAGAGACCCAGTACTTC. It encodes CASRGGQETQYF.

The chain uses TRBV2 and TRBJ2-1; 12 positions agree with TRBD2. This CDR3 has 14 amino acids. Germline V gene data show CDR1 as SNHLY and CDR2 as FYNNEI. Trimming removed 10 bases from V and 7 bases from J; junction bases left unmatched: 8. CDR3 amino acids: CANSKGLAGNEQFF. CDR3 coding DNA: TGTGCCAATTCTAAAGGACTAGCGGGAAATGAGCAGTTCTTC.

In this sample, this clonotype turned up a few times. V usage is TRBV6-5 and J usage is TRBJ1-2; 7 nucleotides line up with TRBD1. CDR3 length: 17 amino acids. CDR1 and CDR2 from the germline V gene are MNHEY and SVGAGI. Trimming removed 1 base from V and 4 bases from J; junction bases left unmatched: 12. The CDR3 loop is CASSYLGQSSKGYGYTF. Written as DNA, the CDR3 is TGTGCCAGCAGTTACTTGGGACAGTCCTCAAAGGGCTATGGCTACACCTTC.

This clonotype has only a few counts. V gene TRBV20-1 combines with J gene TRBJ2-7; 8 bases are shared with TRBD2. The germline gives CDR1 DFQATT, CDR2 SNEGSKA (reference sequence). The CDR3 extends over 14 amino acids. V gave up 6 bases and J gave up 0 bases; unmatched junction bases: 7. In nucleotides, the CDR3 is TGCAGTGCCCATAGCGGGACTCCCTCCTACGAGCAGTACTTC. This translates into CSAHSGTPSYEQYF.

This chain connects TRBV7-9 to TRBJ2-3; the D is unclear. Germline CDR1 SEHNR, CDR2 FQNEAQ (reference sequence). V was pared by 1 base and J by 0 bases, with 8 bases between. The CDR3 sequence is 15 residues long. The CDR3, as DNA: TGTGCCAGCAGCTTAGTGAAGGGTAGCACAGATACGCAGTATTTT. Translation gives CASSLVKGSTDTQYF.

The chain combines TRBV15 with TRBJ2-5; no firm D call. V lost 0 bases to trimming and J lost 4 bases, with 12 bases between them. The CDR3 has 15 amino acids. Germline CDR1 LNHNV, CDR2 YYDKDF (reference sequence). The CDR3 nucleotides read TGTGCCACCAGCAGAGACAGGCTAAGTTTAGAGACCCAGTACTTC. It yields the protein CATSRDRLSLETQYF.

This sequence joins TRBV6-1 and TRBJ1-3, with D perhaps TRBD1 (6 bases). The V gene's germline CDR1 is MNHNS and CDR2 SASEGT. This CDR3 is built from 14 residues. Trimming stripped 6 bases from V and 0 bases from J, with 9 bases between. CDR3 in DNA: TGTGCCAGCAGAGGGGGGGACTCTGGAAACACCATATATTTT. This gives the protein CASRGGDSGNTIYF.